This T cell receptor beta chain was retrieved from a study of CD8 T cells in ankylosing spondylitis. Germline CDR1 reads DFQATT; CDR2 reads SNEGSKA (reference sequence). This CDR3 comprises 14 residues. The ends lost 5 bases at V and 5 bases at J; junction bases unmatched: 9. Making the TCR beta libraries involved quantitative 5'-RACE with molecular barcodes. TCRdb re-called the 5' RACE reads with MiXCR, one entry per CDR3 protein. The sample lists under 300,000 distinct CDR3 sequences, about 10% occurring once. This clonotype came up a few times. Its antigen remains unknown. Study-wide findings and caveats: Seemingly characteristic of ankylosing spondylitis blood was a TCR beta motif consisting of several highly homologous variants.

The J gene is TRBJ2-7, the V gene TRBV20-1; 10 bases agree with TRBD2. The sample comprised blood, either unsorted or a sorted T cell fraction (not recorded which). The TCR originated in a male donor with ankylosing spondylitis or in good health (not recorded which). The CDR3 reads CSAVPLAGVNEQYF. The CDR3 coding sequence is TGCAGTGCTGTCCCTCTAGCGGGAGTCAACGAGCAGTACTTC.